This T cell receptor beta chain emerged from a study of T cells in Graves' hyperthyroidism and ophthalmopathy. CDR3 length: 12 amino acids. V was clipped by 8 bases and J by 6 bases, with 13 bases between them. Ten or more counts support this clonotype. Researchers took RNA transcripts and amplified the TCR beta CDR3 regions from them. Carried out on the TCR CDR3, a first-round RT-PCR used the HTBI primer set. TCRdb recomputed calls from the multiplex PCR reads with MiXCR, one row per CDR3 protein. The sample has a few hundred thousand distinct CDR3 sequences, about a sixth seen once. This sequence originates from a woman in her fifties or sixties with Graves' ophthalmopathy. The sample comprised blood. The chain recombines TRBV12-3 or TRBV12-4 with TRBJ1-1; D not resolved. The DNA of the CDR3 is TGTGCCAGCGAGGGAGTCCTTGCTGAAGCTTTCTTT. It yields the protein CASEGVLAEAFF.